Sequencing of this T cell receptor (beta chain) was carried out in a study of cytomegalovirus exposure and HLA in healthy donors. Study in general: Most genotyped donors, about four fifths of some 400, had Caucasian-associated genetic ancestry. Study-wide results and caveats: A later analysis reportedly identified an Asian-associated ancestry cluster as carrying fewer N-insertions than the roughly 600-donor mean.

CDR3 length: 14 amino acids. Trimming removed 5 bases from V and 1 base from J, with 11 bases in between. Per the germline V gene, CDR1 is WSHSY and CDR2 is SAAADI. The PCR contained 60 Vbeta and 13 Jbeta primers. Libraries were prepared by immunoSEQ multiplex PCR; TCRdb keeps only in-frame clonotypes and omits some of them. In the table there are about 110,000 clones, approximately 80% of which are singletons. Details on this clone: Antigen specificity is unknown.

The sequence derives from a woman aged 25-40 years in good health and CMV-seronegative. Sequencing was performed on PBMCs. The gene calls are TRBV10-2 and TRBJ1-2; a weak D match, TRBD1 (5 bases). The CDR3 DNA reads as TGCGCCAGCAGTTATCCAGGGAATAACTATGGCTACACCTTC. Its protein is CASSYPGNNYGYTF.